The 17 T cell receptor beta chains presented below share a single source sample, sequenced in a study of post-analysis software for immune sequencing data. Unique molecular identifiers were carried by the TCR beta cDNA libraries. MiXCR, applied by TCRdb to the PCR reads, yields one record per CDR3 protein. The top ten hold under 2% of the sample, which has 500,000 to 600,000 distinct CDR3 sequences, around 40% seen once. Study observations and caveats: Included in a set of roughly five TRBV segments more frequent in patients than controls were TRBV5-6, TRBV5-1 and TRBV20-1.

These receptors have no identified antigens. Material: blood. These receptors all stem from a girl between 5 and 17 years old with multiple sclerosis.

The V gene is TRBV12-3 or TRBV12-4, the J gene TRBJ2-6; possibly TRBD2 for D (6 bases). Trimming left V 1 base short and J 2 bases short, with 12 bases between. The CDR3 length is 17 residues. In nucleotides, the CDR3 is TGTGCCAGCAGTTTAGGGTCGGGGGTCCCTGGGGCCAACGTCCTGACTTTC. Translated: CASSLGSGVPGANVLTF.

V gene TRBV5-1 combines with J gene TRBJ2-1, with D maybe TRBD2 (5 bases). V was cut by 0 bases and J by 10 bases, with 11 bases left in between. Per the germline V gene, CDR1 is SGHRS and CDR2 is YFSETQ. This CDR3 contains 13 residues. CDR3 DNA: TGCGCCAGCAGCTTGGGGACTGGAACGGAGCAGTTCTTC. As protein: CASSLGTGTEQFF.

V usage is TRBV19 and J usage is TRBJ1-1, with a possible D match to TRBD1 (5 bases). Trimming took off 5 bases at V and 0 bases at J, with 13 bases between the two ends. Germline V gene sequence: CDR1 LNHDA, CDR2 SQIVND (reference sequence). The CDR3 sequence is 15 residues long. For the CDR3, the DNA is TGTGCCAGTAGTCCCTGGGGGAGGATGAACACTGAAGCTTTCTTT. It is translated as CASSPWGRMNTEAFF. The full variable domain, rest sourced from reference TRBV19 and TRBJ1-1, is DGGITQSPKYLFRKEGQNVTLSCEQNLNHDAMYWYRQDPGQGLRLIYYSQIVNDFQKGDIAEGYSVSREKKESFPLTVTSAQKNPTAFYLCASSPWGRMNTEAFFGQGTRLTVV.

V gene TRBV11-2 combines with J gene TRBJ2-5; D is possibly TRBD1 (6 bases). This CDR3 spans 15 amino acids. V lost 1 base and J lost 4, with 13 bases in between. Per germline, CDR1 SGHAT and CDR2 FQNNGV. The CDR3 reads CASSLAGGWTETQYF. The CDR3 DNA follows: TGTGCCAGCAGCTTAGCTGGGGGCTGGACAGAGACCCAGTACTTC.

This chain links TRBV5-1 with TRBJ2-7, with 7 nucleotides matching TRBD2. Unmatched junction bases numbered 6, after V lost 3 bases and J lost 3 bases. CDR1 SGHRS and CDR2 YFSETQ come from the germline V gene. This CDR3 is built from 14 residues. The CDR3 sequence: CASSSRGTCYEQYF. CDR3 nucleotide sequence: TGCGCCAGCAGCTCGCGGGGGACTTGCTACGAGCAGTACTTC.

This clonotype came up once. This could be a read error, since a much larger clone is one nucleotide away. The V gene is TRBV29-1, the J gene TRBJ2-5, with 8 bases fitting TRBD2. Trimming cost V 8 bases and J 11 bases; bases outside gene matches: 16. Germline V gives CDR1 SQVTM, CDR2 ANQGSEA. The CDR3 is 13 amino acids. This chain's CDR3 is CSSTLAGNNEQYF. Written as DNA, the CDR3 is TGCAGCTCTACTTTAGCGGGGAACAATGAGCAGTACTTC.

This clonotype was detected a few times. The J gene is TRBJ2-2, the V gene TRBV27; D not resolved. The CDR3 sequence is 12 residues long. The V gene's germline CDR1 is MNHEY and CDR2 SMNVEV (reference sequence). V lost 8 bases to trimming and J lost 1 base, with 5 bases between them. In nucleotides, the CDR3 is TGTGCCAGCCGGAGGAACACCGGGGAGCTGTTTTTT. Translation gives CASRRNTGELFF.

The CDR3 DNA reads TGTGCCAGCAACGTCCGGGGAAAGGACAACTATGGCTACACCTTC. Its translation is CASNVRGKDNYGYTF. This sequence joins TRBV12-3 or TRBV12-4 and TRBJ1-2; D gene unclear. The V and J ends lost 7 bases and 2 bases respectively, with 17 bases between them. This CDR3 spans 15 amino acids.

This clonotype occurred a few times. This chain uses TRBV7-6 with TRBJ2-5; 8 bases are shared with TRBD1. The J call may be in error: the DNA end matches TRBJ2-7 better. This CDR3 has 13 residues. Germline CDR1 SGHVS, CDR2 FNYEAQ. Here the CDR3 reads CASSLQGAVEQYF. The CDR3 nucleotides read TGTGCCAGCAGCTTGCAGGGGGCGGTCGAGCAGTACTTC.

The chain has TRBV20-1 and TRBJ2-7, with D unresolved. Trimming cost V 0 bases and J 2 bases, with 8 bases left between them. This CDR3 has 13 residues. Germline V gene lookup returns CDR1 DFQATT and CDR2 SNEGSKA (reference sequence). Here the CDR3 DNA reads TGCAGTGCTAGAGAGACGGTTACCTACGAGCAGTACTTC. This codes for CSARETVTYEQYF.

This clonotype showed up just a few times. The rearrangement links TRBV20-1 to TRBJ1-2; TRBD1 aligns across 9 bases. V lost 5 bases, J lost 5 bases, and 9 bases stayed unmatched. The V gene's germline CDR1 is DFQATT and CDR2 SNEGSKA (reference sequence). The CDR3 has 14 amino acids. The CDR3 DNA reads TGCAGTGCTCTCCGGACAGGGGCAGGATATGGCTACACCTTC. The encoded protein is CSALRTGAGYGYTF.

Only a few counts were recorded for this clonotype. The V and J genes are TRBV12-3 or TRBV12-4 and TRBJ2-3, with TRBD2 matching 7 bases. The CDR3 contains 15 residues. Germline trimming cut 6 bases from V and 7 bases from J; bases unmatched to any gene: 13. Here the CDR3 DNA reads TGTGCCAGCAGCCCCTACGGCGGGAGAACGAATACGCAGTATTTT. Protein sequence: CASSPYGGRTNTQYF.

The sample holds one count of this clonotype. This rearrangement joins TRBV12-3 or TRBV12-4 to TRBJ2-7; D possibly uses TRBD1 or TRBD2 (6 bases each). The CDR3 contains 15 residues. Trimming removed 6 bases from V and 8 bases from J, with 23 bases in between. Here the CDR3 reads CASRGRGRLLMKQYF. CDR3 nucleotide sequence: TGTGCCAGCAGAGGACGGGGGCGCCTGTTAATGAAGCAGTACTTC.

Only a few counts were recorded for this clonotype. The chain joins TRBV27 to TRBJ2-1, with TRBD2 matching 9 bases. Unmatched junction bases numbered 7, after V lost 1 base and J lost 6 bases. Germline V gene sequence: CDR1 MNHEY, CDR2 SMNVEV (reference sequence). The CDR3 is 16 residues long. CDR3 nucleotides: TGTGCCAGCAGTTTATTGCCTAGCGGGATGGGCAATGAGCAGTTCTTC. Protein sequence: CASSLLPSGMGNEQFF.

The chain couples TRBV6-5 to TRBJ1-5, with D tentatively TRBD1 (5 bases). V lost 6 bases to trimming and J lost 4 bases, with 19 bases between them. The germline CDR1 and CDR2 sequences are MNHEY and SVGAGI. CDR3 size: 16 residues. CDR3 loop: CASSLQGPGINQPQHF. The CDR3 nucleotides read TGTGCCAGCAGCCTCCAGGGCCCGGGCATAAATCAGCCCCAGCATTTT.

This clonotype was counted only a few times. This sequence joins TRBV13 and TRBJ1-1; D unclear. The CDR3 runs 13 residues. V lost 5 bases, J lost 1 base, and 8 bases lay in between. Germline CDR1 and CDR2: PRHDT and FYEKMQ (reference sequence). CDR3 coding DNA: TGTGCCAGCAGCATTACGGAGAACACTGAAGCTTTCTTT. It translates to CASSITENTEAFF.

The CDR3 DNA follows: TGCAGCGTTGGCCCCTCTGAGGGGAACTATGGCTACACCTTC. It specifies CSVGPSEGNYGYTF. This chain joins TRBV29-1 and TRBJ1-2; tentative D call: TRBD1 (5 bases). The CDR3 extends over 14 amino acids. The ends were cut back, 4 bases at V and 2 bases at J, with 14 bases in the middle. CDR1 and CDR2 from the germline V gene are SQVTM and ANQGSEA.